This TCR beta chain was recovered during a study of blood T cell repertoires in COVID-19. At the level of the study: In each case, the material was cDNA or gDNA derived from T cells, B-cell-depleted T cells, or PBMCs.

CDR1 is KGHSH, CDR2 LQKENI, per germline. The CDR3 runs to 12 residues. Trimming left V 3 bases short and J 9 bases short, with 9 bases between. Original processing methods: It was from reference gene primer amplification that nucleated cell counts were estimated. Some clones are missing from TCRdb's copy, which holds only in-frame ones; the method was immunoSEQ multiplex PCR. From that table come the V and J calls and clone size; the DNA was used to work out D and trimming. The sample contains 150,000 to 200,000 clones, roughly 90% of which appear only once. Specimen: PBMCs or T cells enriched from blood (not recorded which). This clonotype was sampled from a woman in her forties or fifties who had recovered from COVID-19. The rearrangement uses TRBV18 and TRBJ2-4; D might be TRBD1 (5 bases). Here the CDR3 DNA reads TGTGCCAGCTCACCGCAGGGTGGCATTCAGTACTTC. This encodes CASSPQGGIQYF.